These 19 T cell receptor beta chains came from one sample sequenced in a study of OX40 agonist ivuxolimab in advanced cancers. Method: immunoSEQ multiplex PCR; TCRdb's copy keeps in-frame clones and lacks some. The sample includes some 76,000 clones, about 93% seen only once; the top ten take under 8%. This material consisted of CD4+ or CD8+ T cells sorted from blood, taken in a trial of the OX40 agonist ivuxolimab. Source of these receptors: an adult with an advanced solid tumor such as melanoma, head and neck, liver or kidney cancer.

The chain carries TRBV2 and TRBJ2-7; D may be TRBD1 (6 bases). CDR1 and CDR2 from the germline V gene are SNHLY and FYNNEI. V dropped 6 bases and J dropped 6 bases, with 18 bases sitting between them. The CDR3 is 14 amino acids. The CDR3 DNA is TGTGCCAGCAGACTAACAGGGAAAGGAAGCGAGCAGTACTTC. It encodes CASRLTGKGSEQYF.

V and J are TRBV13 and TRBJ2-5; the D is unclear. Trimming took 2 bases from V and 3 from J, leaving 10 bases between them. The germline CDR1 and CDR2 sequences are PRHDT and FYEKMQ (reference sequence). CDR3 size: 14 residues. The CDR3, as DNA: TGTGCCAGCAGCTTAAGGTCGCGTGAAGAGACCCAGTACTTC. This sequence encodes CASSLRSREETQYF.

In DNA form, the CDR3 reads TGTGCCAGCAGCGGGAGGGCCTTCCAAGAGACCCAGTACTTC. It codes for CASSGRAFQETQYF. The rearrangement uses TRBV2 and TRBJ2-5; the match to TRBD2 covers 8 bases. This CDR3 is 14 amino acids long. V gave up 6 bases and J gave up 1 base; unmatched junction bases: 4. Germline V gene data show CDR1 as SNHLY and CDR2 as FYNNEI. The full variable domain, its missing parts supplied by reference TRBV2 and TRBJ2-5, is EPEVTQTPSHQVTQMGQEVILRCVPISNHLYFYWYRQILGQKVEFLVSFYNNEISEKSEIFDDQFSVERPDGSNFTLKIRSTKLEDSAMYFCASSGRAFQETQYFGPGTRLLVL.

The chain links TRBV6-5 to TRBJ2-7, with TRBD2 as a possible D gene (5 bases). The germline V and J ends were trimmed by 8 bases and 2 bases, with 16 bases remaining between them. The germline gives CDR1 MNHEY, CDR2 SVGAGI. The CDR3 spans 14 residues. DNA for the CDR3: TGTGCCAGCGCGGAGGCAGTCCAAACCTACGAGCAGTACTTC. Amino acid sequence: CASAEAVQTYEQYF.

V gene TRBV6-5 combines with J gene TRBJ1-2; perhaps TRBD1 as D (6 bases). This CDR3 is 13 amino acids long. Germline V gene data show CDR1 as MNHEY and CDR2 as SVGAGI. V lost 2 bases to trimming and J lost 6 bases, with 10 bases between them. CDR3 bases: TGTGCCAGCAGTTACAAACAGGGAAATGGCTACACCTTC. Protein sequence: CASSYKQGNGYTF.

The chain employs TRBV9 and TRBJ2-1; perhaps D is TRBD1 or TRBD2 (5 bases each). The CDR3 is made up of 16 amino acids. Germline assignment: CDR1 SGDLS and CDR2 YYNGEE. Trimming shortened V by 3 bases and J by 6 bases, and 19 bases separated the two germline ends. The DNA for the CDR3 is TGTGCCAGCAGCGCTGGGACCACCGGAGCACGCAATGAGCAGTTCTTC. The encoded protein is CASSAGTTGARNEQFF.

The chain joins TRBV7-3 to TRBJ2-5; maybe TRBD2 (6 bases). This CDR3 region has 15 residues. Germline V gene lookup returns CDR1 SGHTA and CDR2 FQGTGA. V dropped 6 bases and J dropped 5 bases, with 19 bases sitting between them. This CDR3 is CASSRAGGGQETQYF. The CDR3 bases are TGTGCCAGCAGTAGAGCGGGCGGAGGTCAGGAGACCCAGTACTTC.

The rearrangement uses TRBV19 and TRBJ2-7; no clear D. In germline, CDR1 is LNHDA, CDR2 SQIVND (reference sequence). The length of the CDR3 is 13 residues. V was pared by 3 bases and J by 2 bases, with 8 bases between. As DNA, the CDR3 is TGTGCCAGTAGTATTGACCATACCTACGAGCAGTACTTC. It translates to CASSIDHTYEQYF.

This sequence joins TRBV15 and TRBJ2-5, with D maybe TRBD1 (5 bases). Germline V gene data show CDR1 as LNHNV and CDR2 as YYDKDF (reference sequence). There are 13 residues in the CDR3. V was trimmed by 8 bases and J by 4 bases, leaving 14 bases between them. The CDR3 sequence: CATAGHHRETQYF. For the CDR3, the DNA is TGTGCCACCGCCGGACACCACAGAGAGACCCAGTACTTC.

The chain uses TRBV12-5 and TRBJ1-4, with TRBD1 as a possible D gene (6 bases). V gave up 1 base and J gave up 4 bases, with 13 bases separating them. This CDR3 spans 16 amino acids. Germline V CDR1 and CDR2: LGHNT, FRNRAP. The CDR3 reads CASGLDLTGRNEKLFF. CDR3 in DNA: TGTGCTAGTGGTTTGGACCTGACAGGCCGTAATGAAAAACTGTTTTTT.

The CDR3 DNA follows: TGTGCCAGAGACAGAAACCTCACAGATACGCAGTATTTT. It codes for CARDRNLTDTQYF. The rearrangement uses TRBV2 and TRBJ2-3, with a tentative D call TRBD1 (5 bases). CDR1 SNHLY and CDR2 FYNNEI come from the germline V gene. CDR3 length equals 13 residues. The V end lost 9 bases, the J end lost 2 bases, and 12 bases lay between the germline ends.

This clone occurred once. The chain combines TRBV7-6 with TRBJ2-1; 10 bases align to TRBD1. The CDR3 totals 14 residues. V gave up 1 base and J gave up 6 bases; unmatched junction bases: 0. Germline CDR1 SGHVS, CDR2 FNYEAQ. As DNA, the CDR3 is TGTGCCAGCAGCTTAGGGACAGGGGGCAATGAGCAGTTCTTC. It codes for CASSLGTGGNEQFF.

CDR3 DNA: TGTGCCAGCAGTCTAGCGGGGACTAGCACAGATACGCAGTATTTT. It is translated as CASSLAGTSTDTQYF. This sequence joins TRBV6-4 and TRBJ2-3, with 9 bases identical to TRBD2. Germline V CDR1 and CDR2: MRHNA, SNTAGT. The CDR3 runs 15 residues. V lost 5 bases, J lost 0 bases, and 3 bases stayed unmatched.

This clone was detected once. This rearrangement joins TRBV9 to TRBJ2-3; D perhaps matches TRBD2 (6 bases). This CDR3 has 17 residues. V lost 4 bases and J lost 1, with 19 bases in between. Germline loops: CDR1 SGDLS, CDR2 YYNGEE. The CDR3 region has the DNA TGTGCCAGCAGCCACTTTAGGAGCGGGTGGGGCACAGATACGCAGTATTTT. Translation gives CASSHFRSGWGTDTQYF.

The V and J genes are TRBV21-1 and TRBJ1-2. TRBV21-1 is a known pseudogene. The CDR3 length is 13 residues. The CDR3 region has the DNA TGTGCCAGCAGCAAAGGACGGGTGTATGGCTACACCTTC. Its translation is CASSKGRVYGYTF.

The DNA of the CDR3 is TGTGCCAGCAGTTACTTACAGGGCAATGAGCAGTTCTTC. This sequence encodes CASSYLQGNEQFF. V gene TRBV6-5 combines with J gene TRBJ2-1; D might be TRBD1 (6 bases). The germline V gene encodes CDR1 MNHEY and CDR2 SVGAGI. Trimming took off 1 base at V and 6 bases at J, with 7 bases between the two ends. There are 13 residues in the CDR3.

CDR3 in DNA: TGTGCCAGCAGCCTTATGGGACTAGCAGAAGAGACCCAGTACTTC. This sequence encodes CASSLMGLAEETQYF. V is TRBV9 and J is TRBJ2-5; 9 bases line up with TRBD2. The ends lost 4 bases at V and 3 bases at J; junction bases unmatched: 7. The length of the CDR3 is 15 residues. Germline loops: CDR1 SGDLS, CDR2 YYNGEE.

The gene calls are TRBV4-1 and TRBJ2-3, with D perhaps TRBD2 (6 bases). The V end was cut by 4 bases, the J end by 3 bases, with 17 bases between. The CDR3 has 16 residues. In germline, CDR1 is MGHRA, CDR2 YSYEKL. DNA of the CDR3: TGCGCCAGCAGCCTTATCCCCGGGCGGGGAACAGATACGCAGTATTTT. Translated, it gives CASSLIPGRGTDTQYF.

CDR3 protein: CSVPGTGGPEAFF. The CDR3, as DNA: TGCAGCGTGCCCGGGACAGGGGGACCTGAAGCTTTCTTT. J is TRBJ1-1 and V is TRBV29-1; 11 bases agree with TRBD1. Germline V gene data show CDR1 as SQVTM and CDR2 as ANQGSEA. The CDR3 runs to 13 residues. Trimming removed 6 bases from V and 6 bases from J; junction bases left unmatched: 6.